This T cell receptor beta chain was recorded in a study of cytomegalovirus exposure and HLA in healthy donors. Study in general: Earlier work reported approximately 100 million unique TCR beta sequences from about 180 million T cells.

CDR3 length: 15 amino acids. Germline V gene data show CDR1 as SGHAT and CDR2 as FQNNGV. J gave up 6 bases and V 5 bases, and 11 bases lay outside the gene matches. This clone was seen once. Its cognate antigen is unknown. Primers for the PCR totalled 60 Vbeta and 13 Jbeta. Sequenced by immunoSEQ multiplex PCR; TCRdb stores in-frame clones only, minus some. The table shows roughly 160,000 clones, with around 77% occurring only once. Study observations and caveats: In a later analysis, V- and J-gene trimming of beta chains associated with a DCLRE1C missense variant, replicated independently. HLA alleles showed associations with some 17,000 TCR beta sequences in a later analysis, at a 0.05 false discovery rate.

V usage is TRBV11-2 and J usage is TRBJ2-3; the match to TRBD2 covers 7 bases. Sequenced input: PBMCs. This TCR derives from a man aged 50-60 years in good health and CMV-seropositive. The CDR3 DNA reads TGTGCCAGCAGCCGAGGCGGGAGTGGGGCGGATACGCAGTATTTT. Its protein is CASSRGGSGADTQYF.